What follows are 27 T cell receptor beta chains derived from one specimen sequenced in a study of CD4 T cells in relation to SARS-CoV-2 and coronaviruses. These receptors have no known antigen. Unexposed donor CD4+ T cells date from 2011-2018, before the COVID-19 pandemic. The cells were cultured for over eight days before CD4+ T cells were isolated. Using immunoSEQ multiplex PCR, the repertoire was profiled, and TCRdb retains in-frame clones only, with some absent. The top ten clones hold around 18% of a sample with around 23,000 clones, over 70% of them seen once. Sample: CD4+ T cells from PBMCs, cultured in vitro. The receptors were sampled from a human donor in good health.

Only one count was recorded for this clone. The chain uses TRBV5-1 and TRBJ2-3; D not resolved. V was trimmed by 3 bases and J by 5 bases, leaving 7 bases between them. The germline V gene encodes CDR1 SGHRS and CDR2 YFSETQ. The length of the CDR3 is 12 residues. The CDR3: CASSSDEDTQYF. The CDR3 DNA reads TGCGCCAGCAGCTCGGACGAAGATACGCAGTATTTT.

This clone appeared a few times. The gene calls are TRBV20-1 and TRBJ2-1, with TRBD2 identical over 11 bases. Germline trimming cut 3 bases from V and 3 bases from J; bases unmatched to any gene: 4. The germline V gene encodes CDR1 DFQATT and CDR2 SNEGSKA (reference sequence). The CDR3 contains 15 residues. CDR3 amino acids: CSASWLAGGYNEQFF. The CDR3 nucleotides read TGCAGTGCTAGTTGGCTAGCGGGAGGCTACAATGAGCAGTTCTTC.

The chain links TRBV19 to TRBJ2-1; perhaps TRBD2 as D (6 bases). The CDR3 runs 15 residues. Germline assignment: CDR1 LNHDA and CDR2 SQIVND (reference sequence). Trimming took 3 bases from V and 2 from J, leaving 11 bases between them. The CDR3 DNA is TGTGCCAGTAGTATCGGGACTTTCCCCTACAATGAGCAGTTCTTC. Its protein is CASSIGTFPYNEQFF.

CDR3 region: CASSLETGSMNTEAFF. The CDR3 nucleotides read TGCGCCAGCAGCTTGGAAACAGGATCCATGAACACTGAAGCTTTCTTT. J is TRBJ1-1 and V is TRBV5-1; D may be TRBD1 (5 bases). Between the trimmed V and J ends, which lost 0 bases and 0 bases, there was a span of 12 bases. CDR3 length equals 16 residues. CDR1 and CDR2 (germline): SGHRS, YFSETQ.

The chain carries TRBV6-5 and TRBJ2-1; 9 nucleotides agree with TRBD2. CDR3 size: 14 residues. The junction had 4 bases not matched to a gene; V was cut back by 4 bases and J by 6 bases. From germline, CDR1 is MNHEY and CDR2 SVGAGI. The CDR3 sequence is CASSLGLAGNEQFF. CDR3 in DNA: TGTGCCAGCAGTTTGGGACTAGCCGGCAATGAGCAGTTCTTC.

The V gene is TRBV19, the J gene TRBJ2-3; TRBD1 matches at 8 bases. Trimming at V came to 1 base and at J to 1 base, leaving 10 bases not matched to a gene. This CDR3 spans 18 amino acids. CDR1 is LNHDA, CDR2 SQIVND, per germline (reference sequence). The CDR3 sequence: CASSIGFLTGVRTDTQYF. The CDR3 DNA sequence: TGTGCCAGTAGTATAGGCTTTCTGACAGGGGTCCGCACAGATACGCAGTATTTT. Full variable domain (rest looked up from reference TRBV19 and TRBJ2-3): DGGITQSPKYLFRKEGQNVTLSCEQNLNHDAMYWYRQDPGQGLRLIYYSQIVNDFQKGDIAEGYSVSREKKESFPLTVTSAQKNPTAFYLCASSIGFLTGVRTDTQYFGPGTRLTVL.

This chain links TRBV5-1 with TRBJ1-2, with D maybe TRBD1 (5 bases). Germline V gene lookup returns CDR1 SGHRS and CDR2 YFSETQ. V was cut by 3 bases and J by 1 base, with 16 bases left in between. The CDR3 runs to 16 residues. CDR3 nucleotide sequence: TGCGCCAGCAGCTGGGGGGACCCGAGCATTAACTATGGCTACACCTTC. Translating gives CASSWGDPSINYGYTF.

This clone was counted only a few times. V and J are TRBV9 and TRBJ1-6, with D hard to call. Germline V gene data show CDR1 as SGDLS and CDR2 as YYNGEE. This CDR3 contains 13 residues. Trimming pared 2 bases from V and 13 bases from J, leaving 13 bases between. CDR3 sequence: CASSVGELPPLHF. The CDR3 coding sequence is TGTGCCAGCAGCGTCGGCGAACTGCCGCCCCTCCACTTT.

This chain joins TRBV5-6 and TRBJ2-5, with a weak D call TRBD2 (6 bases). V was pared by 1 base and J by 1 base, with 11 bases between. CDR1 SGHDT and CDR2 YYEEEE come from the germline V gene. The CDR3 runs 15 residues. The CDR3 coding sequence is TGTGCCAGCAGCTTGATCGGAGGGTCCCAAGAGACCCAGTACTTC. Protein sequence: CASSLIGGSQETQYF.

About this clone itself: In this CDR3 the conserved last residue, phenylalanine or tryptophan, is missing, so a read error is likely. Because the CDR3's place on the DNA is in doubt, the DNA is left out and the CDR3 is given as listed by TCRdb. V is TRBV18 and J is TRBJ1-2. The CDR3 length equals 12 residues, ends included. Germline CDR1 and CDR2: KGHSH and LQKENI. The CDR3 loop is CASSPGGAAEAV.

J is TRBJ2-1 and V is TRBV19; D is uncertain. Germline values: CDR1 LNHDA, CDR2 SQIVND (reference sequence). The CDR3 runs to 16 residues. V shed 6 bases and J shed 8 bases, with 23 bases lying between them. The CDR3 sequence is CASSPSPTARSYEQFF. In DNA form, the CDR3 reads TGTGCCAGTAGCCCATCCCCGACGGCGAGATCATATGAGCAGTTCTTC. Full variable domain (outside the CDR3, taken from reference TRBV19 and TRBJ2-1): DGGITQSPKYLFRKEGQNVTLSCEQNLNHDAMYWYRQDPGQGLRLIYYSQIVNDFQKGDIAEGYSVSREKKESFPLTVTSAQKNPTAFYLCASSPSPTARSYEQFFGPGTRLTVL.

J is TRBJ2-3 and V is TRBV5-1; TRBD1 matches 11 bases. The germline CDR1 and CDR2 sequences are SGHRS and YFSETQ. V was pared by 4 bases and J by 5 bases, with 6 bases of the junction left unmatched. CDR3 length: 15 amino acids. This CDR3 reads CASSLPGTGGDTQYF. In DNA form, the CDR3 reads TGCGCCAGCAGCCTTCCCGGGACAGGGGGAGATACGCAGTATTTT.

The rearrangement uses TRBV5-6 and TRBJ1-5, with D perhaps matching TRBD1 (6 bases). V was trimmed by 0 bases and J by 4 bases, leaving 14 bases between them. The CDR3 has 16 amino acids. Germline CDR1 reads SGHDT; CDR2 reads YYEEEE. CDR3 residues: CASSLVAGATNQPQHF. CDR3 DNA sequence: TGTGCCAGCAGCTTGGTGGCAGGGGCAACAAATCAGCCCCAGCATTTT.

The chain employs TRBV9 and TRBJ1-3; tentatively, D is TRBD1 (6 bases). The CDR3 loop spans 17 amino acids. Germline-derived CDR1 and CDR2 are SGDLS and YYNGEE. The V and J ends lost 2 bases and 4 bases respectively, with 19 bases between them. Here the CDR3 DNA reads TGTGCCAGCAGCGTCCTCAGTCAGAGGGGGACGGGAAACACCATATATTTT. Translated: CASSVLSQRGTGNTIYF.

This chain uses TRBV15 with TRBJ1-1; maybe TRBD1 (6 bases). The CDR3 is 14 residues long. Between the trimmed V and J ends, which lost 0 bases and 10 bases, there was a span of 15 bases. Germline CDR1 reads LNHNV; CDR2 reads YYDKDF (reference sequence). The CDR3 protein is CATSRDMGAPRAFF. The CDR3 coding sequence is TGTGCCACCAGCAGAGATATGGGGGCGCCGAGAGCTTTCTTT.

The V call is TRBV5-1, the J call TRBJ2-2; D may be TRBD1 (6 bases). The V end was cut by 0 bases, the J end by 5 bases, with 11 bases between. The length of the CDR3 is 15 residues. Germline V gene data show CDR1 as SGHRS and CDR2 as YFSETQ. The CDR3 reads CASSLVAGETGELFF. The CDR3 DNA reads as TGCGCCAGCAGCTTGGTGGCAGGGGAAACCGGGGAGCTGTTTTTT.

J is TRBJ2-3 and V is TRBV19, with a tentative D call TRBD1 (6 bases). V gave up 9 bases and J gave up 0 bases, with 13 bases separating them. Germline CDR1 and CDR2: LNHDA and SQIVND (reference sequence). The CDR3 runs 14 residues. In DNA form, the CDR3 reads TGTGCCAGCTCTGGGACACGTAGCACAGATACGCAGTATTTT. This translates into CASSGTRSTDTQYF.

The CDR3 sequence is CASSELTGGGEKLFF. The CDR3 DNA is TGTGCCAGCAGCGAACTGACAGGTGGTGGGGAAAAACTGTTTTTT. J is TRBJ1-4 and V is TRBV5-6; possible D gene TRBD1, 6 bases. In germline, CDR1 is SGHDT, CDR2 YYEEEE. The length of the CDR3 is 15 residues. V lost 4 bases and J 8 bases, leaving 18 bases between the germline ends.

A single count supports this clone. The chain combines TRBV19 with TRBJ2-2, with unresolved D. Germline V CDR1 and CDR2: LNHDA, SQIVND (reference sequence). Deletions cut 4 bases from V and 0 bases from J, with 9 bases between. The CDR3 totals 15 residues. The CDR3 spells CASSTVETNTGELFF. DNA for the CDR3: TGTGCCAGTAGTACGGTGGAGACGAACACCGGGGAGCTGTTTTTT.

This clone was counted a single time. The CDR3 nucleotides are TGTGCCAGCAGCAAAGGCAACAGGAAAGTGAACACTGAAGCTTTCTTT. Residues: CASSKGNRKVNTEAFF. This chain uses TRBV21-1 with TRBJ1-1; the table's D call, TRBD1, has no DNA check behind it. TRBV21-1 is listed as a pseudogene. This CDR3 comprises 16 residues.

This clone showed up just a few times. V usage is TRBV6-2 or TRBV6-3 and J usage is TRBJ1-1; 8 positions agree with TRBD1. This CDR3 has 14 amino acids. Germline trimming cut 4 bases from V and 5 bases from J; bases unmatched to any gene: 6. The germline CDR1 and CDR2 sequences are MNHEY and SVGEGT. The CDR3 DNA follows: TGTGCCAGCAGTTGGGCCGGGACAGGTACTGAAGCTTTCTTT. Residues: CASSWAGTGTEAFF.

The rearrangement uses TRBV18 and TRBJ2-3; D is ambiguous. Per germline, CDR1 KGHSH and CDR2 LQKENI. CDR3 length: 12 residues. The germline V and J ends were trimmed by 2 bases and 5 bases, with 5 bases remaining between them. The CDR3: CASSPEQDTQYF. CDR3 nucleotide sequence: TGTGCCAGCTCACCAGAGCAAGATACGCAGTATTTT. The full variable domain, rest sourced from reference TRBV18 and TRBJ2-3, is NAGVMQNPRHLVRRRGQEARLRCSPMKGHSHVYWYRQLPEEGLKFMVYLQKENIIDESGMPKERFSAEFPKEGPSILRIQQVVRGDSAAYFCASSPEQDTQYFGPGTRLTVL.

CDR3: CASSFWGDNEQFF. The CDR3 nucleotides read TGTGCCAGCAGCTTCTGGGGAGACAATGAGCAGTTCTTC. This chain connects TRBV7-9 to TRBJ2-1, with D tentatively TRBD2 (5 bases). This CDR3 spans 13 amino acids. V dropped 3 bases and J dropped 5 bases, with 8 bases sitting between them. The germline V gene has CDR1 SEHNR and CDR2 FQNEAQ (reference sequence).

The chain is built from TRBV23-1 and TRBJ2-1; D not certain. TRBV23-1 is an ORF; its function is uncertain. V lost 10 bases and J lost 8, with 9 bases in between. The CDR3 totals 10 residues. The chain's CDR3 is CATKGDEQFF. CDR3 bases: TGCGCCACCAAAGGAGATGAGCAGTTCTTC.

The chain has TRBV28 and TRBJ1-1, with 9 positions matching TRBD1. With V trimmed by 2 bases and J by 7 bases, 8 bases remained unmatched. The CDR3 length is 15 residues. The germline gives CDR1 MDHEN, CDR2 SYDVKM. The DNA of the CDR3 is TGTGCCAGCAGTTTAATGGGACAGGGTAAGGGTGAAGCTTTCTTT. Translated, it gives CASSLMGQGKGEAFF.

The chain links TRBV19 to TRBJ1-5, with D tentatively TRBD1 (5 bases). Looked up from germline, CDR1 is LNHDA and CDR2 is SQIVND (reference sequence). The CDR3 is 13 residues long. V lost 5 bases and J 7 bases, leaving 12 bases between the germline ends. This chain's CDR3 is CASSEGHKQPQHF. The CDR3, as DNA: TGTGCCAGTAGTGAAGGACATAAACAGCCCCAGCATTTT.

The rearrangement joins TRBV5-4 to TRBJ1-1, with TRBD1 matching 7 bases. V shed 5 bases, J shed 8 bases, and the junction held 6 bases outside the gene matches. This CDR3 spans 12 amino acids. CDR1 SGHNT and CDR2 YYREEE come from the germline V gene (reference sequence). CDR3 residues: CASRGTAREAFF. CDR3 DNA sequence: TGTGCCAGCAGAGGGACAGCCCGCGAAGCTTTCTTT.